A single sample is the source of the 7 T cell receptor beta chains below, sequenced in a study of beta chain features in type 1 diabetes. The investigators reverse transcribed all of the isolated RNA, so they sequenced expressed TCRB transcripts. Profiling relied on immunoSEQ multiplex PCR, and the TCRdb table lists in-frame clones only, not all of them. This table has about 450,000 clones, 10% to 12% appearing once. Material for sequencing was naive CD4+ T cells from blood. These receptor sequences come from a young woman in good health.

The chain carries TRBV30 and TRBJ2-7; D might be TRBD1 or TRBD2, each matching 6 bases. The V end lost 3 bases, the J end lost 4 bases, and 19 bases lay between the germline ends. The CDR3 is 15 amino acids. The germline V gene has CDR1 GTSNPN and CDR2 SVGIG (reference sequence). CDR3 sequence (DNA): TGTGCCTGGAGCAGGTGGGACATAGGAGGGTACGAGCAGTACTTC. This gives the protein CAWSRWDIGGYEQYF.

This clone was picked up a small number of times. The rearrangement links TRBV15 to TRBJ2-7, with D perhaps matching TRBD2 (5 bases). Germline V gives CDR1 LNHNV, CDR2 YYDKDF (reference sequence). This CDR3 comprises 13 residues. Trimming cost V 3 bases and J 4 bases, with 10 bases left between them. The CDR3: CATSRDLLYEQYF. The CDR3 DNA sequence: TGTGCCACCAGCAGGGACTTACTATACGAGCAGTACTTC.

The chain has TRBV11-3 and TRBJ2-1, with D perhaps matching TRBD2 (6 bases). The CDR3 spans 15 residues. CDR1 is SGHNT and CDR2 is YENEEA in the germline V gene. V dropped 2 bases and J dropped 1 base, with 9 bases sitting between them. CDR3: CASSLLRGSYNEQFF. Here the CDR3 DNA reads TGTGCCAGCAGCTTATTGCGGGGATCCTACAATGAGCAGTTCTTC.

The genes are TRBV5-1 and TRBJ2-1; 8 nucleotides match TRBD1. The germline CDR1 and CDR2 sequences are SGHRS and YFSETQ. There are 17 residues in the CDR3. The V and J ends lost 4 bases and 0 bases, in that order; junction bases with no gene match: 9. CDR3 in DNA: TGCGCCAGCAGCCCCTACCCCGACAGGGGCTCCTACAATGAGCAGTTCTTC. Its translation is CASSPYPDRGSYNEQFF.

The gene calls are TRBV27 and TRBJ2-3; perhaps TRBD2 as D (5 bases). CDR1 MNHEY and CDR2 SMNVEV come from the germline V gene (reference sequence). The V and J ends lost 6 bases and 5 bases respectively, with 18 bases between them. The CDR3 has 15 residues. The CDR3, as DNA: TGTGCCAGCAGCCCCCGGCACCCCGGGATAGATACGCAGTATTTT. Translation: CASSPRHPGIDTQYF.

The chain uses TRBV29-1 and TRBJ1-1; D is unclear. V was trimmed by 1 base and J by 9 bases, leaving 12 bases between them. CDR1 is SQVTM, CDR2 ANQGSEA, per germline. There are 12 residues in the CDR3. Written as DNA, the CDR3 is TGCAGCGTTGAAGGGTGGGTCGGTAAAGCTTTCTTT. It is translated as CSVEGWVGKAFF.

The genes are TRBV5-1 and TRBJ1-4; TRBD1 matches at 8 bases. Germline lookup yields CDR1 SGHRS and CDR2 YFSETQ. J gave up 7 bases and V 1 base, and 3 bases lay outside the gene matches. The CDR3 contains 14 residues. The chain's CDR3 is CASSLTGGTEKLFF. The DNA for the CDR3 is TGCGCCAGCAGCTTGACAGGGGGTACTGAAAAACTGTTTTTT.